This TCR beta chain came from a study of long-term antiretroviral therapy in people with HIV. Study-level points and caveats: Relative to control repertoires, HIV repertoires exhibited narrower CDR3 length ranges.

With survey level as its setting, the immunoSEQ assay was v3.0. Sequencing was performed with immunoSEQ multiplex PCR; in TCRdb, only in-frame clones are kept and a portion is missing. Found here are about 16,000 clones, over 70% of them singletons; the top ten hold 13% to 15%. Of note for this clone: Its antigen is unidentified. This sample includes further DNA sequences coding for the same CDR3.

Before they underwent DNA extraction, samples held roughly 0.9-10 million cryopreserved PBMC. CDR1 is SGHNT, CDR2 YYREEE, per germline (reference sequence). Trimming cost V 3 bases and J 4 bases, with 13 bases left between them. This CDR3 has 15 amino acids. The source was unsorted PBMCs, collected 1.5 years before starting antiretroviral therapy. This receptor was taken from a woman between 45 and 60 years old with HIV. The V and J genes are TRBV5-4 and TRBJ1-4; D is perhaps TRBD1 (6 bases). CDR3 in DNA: TGTGCCAGCAGCTCCAACAGGGCAGTTAATGAAAAACTGTTTTTT. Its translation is CASSSNRAVNEKLFF.